This is a list of T cell receptor beta chains from one sample in a study of blood T cell repertoires in COVID-19. TCRdb's table, derived via immunoSEQ multiplex PCR, lists solely in-frame clones and lacks some. The sample has roughly 150,000 clones; around 81% are singletons. Sequenced material: peripheral blood. These receptors were taken from a woman older than 75 with COVID-19, enrolled during active disease. The CDR3 runs from the conserved cysteine through the conserved F or W. The D gene is left open where the match is weak. The size entry is marked missing in some rows and otherwise reads once, few, many or a size class.

v_call	d_call	cdr3_length	j_call	clone_size	cdr3_nt	cdr3_aa
TRBV5-1	-	14	TRBJ2-1	-	TGCGCCAGCAGCTTGGACCCCGGGAACAATGAGCAGTTCTTC	CASSLDPGNNEQFF
TRBV3-1/TRBV3-2	-	14	TRBJ2-5	-	TGTGCCAGCAGCCAAGTGGAACCCCGGGGGACCCAGTACTTC	CASSQVEPRGTQYF
TRBV7-9	-	14	TRBJ2-7	once	TGTGCCAGCAGCCCCCTCCAGGGAACCTACGAGCAGTACTTC	CASSPLQGTYEQYF
TRBV6-5	-	14	TRBJ1-1	-	TGTGCCAGCAGTTACTCCTGGGCTAACACTGAAGCTTTCTTT	CASSYSWANTEAFF
TRBV9	TRBD1	15	TRBJ1-5	-	TGTGCCAGCAGCGGTTCGTCAGGGGGCGACCAGCCCCAGCATTTT	CASSGSSGGDQPQHF
TRBV12-3/TRBV12-4	-	13	TRBJ2-4	-	TGTGCCAGCAGATTCGAAGGGGTAAACATTCAGTACTTC	CASRFEGVNIQYF
TRBV27	TRBD2	12	TRBJ2-7	-	TGTGCCGGGTCCCGCGGGAGGTCTGAGCAGTACTTC	CAGSRGRSEQYF
TRBV7-3	TRBD2	15	TRBJ2-1	-	TGTGCCAGCAGCTTATCAGGGACTAGCGGAAATGAGCAGTTCTTC	CASSLSGTSGNEQFF
TRBV15	TRBD1	14	TRBJ1-1	-	TGTGCCACCAGCAGACAGGGGGCAGGCACTGAAGCTTTCTTT	CATSRQGAGTEAFF
TRBV29-1	-	13	TRBJ2-1	-	TGCAGCGTACAGGGAAACCCCTACAATGAGCAGTTCTTC	CSVQGNPYNEQFF
TRBV2	-	11	TRBJ2-7	-	TGTGCCAGCAGAGGGGACTACGAGCAGTACTTC	CASRGDYEQYF
TRBV3-1/TRBV3-2	TRBD2	15	TRBJ2-3	-	TGTGCCAGCAGCCAAAGCGGGGGCCCTTCGGATACGCAGTATTTT	CASSQSGGPSDTQYF
TRBV7-9	-	14	TRBJ1-1	-	TGTGCCAGCAGCCACCGGGTCCTTGACCCTGAAGCTTTCTTT	CASSHRVLDPEAFF
TRBV6-5	TRBD1	13	TRBJ2-7	-	TGTGCCAGCCGGACAGGGGGCTCTTACGAGCAGTACTTC	CASRTGGSYEQYF
TRBV11-1	TRBD2	15	TRBJ2-7	-	TGTGCCAGCAGCTCCCTGACTAGCGGGAGCTACGAGCAGTACTTC	CASSSLTSGSYEQYF
TRBV7-9	TRBD2	16	TRBJ2-1	-	TGTGCCAGCAGCTTAGGAGCGGGAGGCCTTTTGTACGAGCAGTTCTTC	CASSLGAGGLLYEQFF
TRBV4-2	-	16	TRBJ2-4	-	TGTGCCAGCAGCCCCCTAGGGGTCATAGCCAAAAACATTCAGTACTTC	CASSPLGVIAKNIQYF
TRBV28	-	13	TRBJ1-1	-	TGTGCCAGCAGTTTCGCGGGGAACACTGAAGCTTTCTTT	CASSFAGNTEAFF
TRBV24-1	TRBD1	18	TRBJ2-7	-	TGTGCCACCAGTGACGCTCTGGGACAGCCGGGCACCCCCTACGAGCAGTACTTC	CATSDALGQPGTPYEQYF
TRBV2	TRBD1	14	TRBJ1-1	-	TGTGCCAGCAGTGGAGGATTGCCGGGACAGGGGGGGAATTTT	CASSGGLPGQGGNF
TRBV18	-	17	TRBJ2-2	-	TGTGCCAGCTCACCACGTACCCTCAGTGGGAACACCGGGGAGCTGTTTTTT	CASSPRTLSGNTGELFF
TRBV6-5	TRBD2	15	TRBJ2-1	-	TGTGCCACCCTCCTGGGGGGGGACCACTACAATGAGCAGTTCTTC	CATLLGGDHYNEQFF
TRBV3-1/TRBV3-2	TRBD1	14	TRBJ1-1	-	TGTGCCAGCAGCCCTGGACAGGGGGATACTGAAGCTTTCTTT	CASSPGQGDTEAFF
TRBV28	-	14	TRBJ2-1	-	TGTGCCAGCCAAGGACCGCGGAGGCTGAATGAGCAGTTCTTC	CASQGPRRLNEQFF
TRBV27	TRBD1	13	TRBJ1-5	-	TGTGCCAGCAGGCGGACAGGAGATCAGCCCCAGCATTTT	CASRRTGDQPQHF